These 23 T cell receptor beta chains came from one sample sequenced in a study of T cell responses to AZD1222 COVID-19 vaccine. Generated by immunoSEQ multiplex PCR, the TCRdb table keeps only in-frame clones and is missing some. The table records around 110,000 clones, about 92% of them present only once. Sequenced here: peripheral blood, sampled on day 0 of AZD1222 vaccination. These receptors were collected from an adult in good health.

V is TRBV4-1 and J is TRBJ2-7; D is perhaps TRBD2 (5 bases). V lost 5 bases and J lost 3, with 14 bases in between. CDR1 and CDR2 from the germline V gene are MGHRA and YSYEKL. The CDR3 is 14 amino acids. This CDR3 reads CASSSPSGSYEQYF. The CDR3 nucleotides read TGCGCCAGCAGCAGTCCTTCGGGGAGCTACGAGCAGTACTTC.

The chain joins TRBV20-1 to TRBJ1-2, with a weak D call TRBD1 (5 bases). The CDR3 length is 10 residues. V lost 6 bases, J lost 7 bases, and 9 bases lay in between. Per the germline V gene, CDR1 is DFQATT and CDR2 is SNEGSKA (reference sequence). This CDR3 reads CSAGTIGYTF. In DNA form, the CDR3 reads TGCAGTGCGGGGACGATTGGCTACACCTTC.

The chain uses TRBV2 and TRBJ2-2; 7 bases map to TRBD1. J gave up 2 bases and V 6 bases, and 3 bases lay outside the gene matches. The V gene's germline CDR1 is SNHLY and CDR2 FYNNEI. The CDR3 has 14 residues. CDR3 bases: TGTGCCAGCAGAGACAGGGCTAACACCGGGGAGCTGTTTTTT. Translating gives CASRDRANTGELFF.

The chain links TRBV7-2 to TRBJ2-3; 14 bases line up with TRBD2. V was clipped by 1 base and J by 4 bases; unmatched bases: 4. Germline-derived CDR1 and CDR2 are SGHTA and FQGNSA. The CDR3 spans 17 residues. Written as DNA, the CDR3 is TGTGCCAGCAGCTTAGTTGGGACTAGCGGGAGTGCAGATACGCAGTATTTT. Protein product: CASSLVGTSGSADTQYF.

On this clone itself: Sequence at one end of the junction differs from germline and may be a read error. V usage is TRBV13 and J usage is TRBJ2-6, with D unresolved. Germline lookup yields CDR1 PRHDT and CDR2 FYEKMQ (reference sequence). The CDR3 contains 17 residues. CDR3 coding DNA: TGTGCCAGCTGCTTATTAGGCAGGCACTCTGGGGCCAACGTCCTGACTTTC. Its translation: CASCLLGRHSGANVLTF.

The J gene is TRBJ1-1, the V gene TRBV28; D remains unclear. Trimming took off 3 bases at V and 10 bases at J, with 12 bases between the two ends. Germline V lookup: CDR1 MDHEN, CDR2 SYDVKM. The CDR3 is 12 residues long. CDR3 protein: CASSFSGNSAFF. CDR3 bases: TGTGCCAGCAGTTTTTCCGGGAATTCAGCTTTCTTT.

The gene calls are TRBV4-1 and TRBJ1-5; D is undetermined. Trimming left V 4 bases short and J 5 bases short, with 9 bases between. CDR1 and CDR2 from the germline V gene are MGHRA and YSYEKL. CDR3 size: 13 residues. The DNA for the CDR3 is TGCGCCAGCAGCCCTCCCGGCTATCAGCCCCAGCATTTT. Translating gives CASSPPGYQPQHF.

The rearrangement uses TRBV28 and TRBJ1-5, with D perhaps TRBD1 (6 bases). The CDR3 contains 16 residues. Trimming cost V 4 bases and J 0 bases, with 13 bases left between them. CDR1 MDHEN and CDR2 SYDVKM come from the germline V gene. CDR3 amino acids: CASSSGDTFSNQPQHF. CDR3 nucleotides: TGTGCCAGCAGTTCCGGGGACACCTTTAGCAATCAGCCCCAGCATTTT.

The CDR3 bases are TGCGCCAGCAGCCACCGTGAGGAAAAACTGTTTTTT. As protein: CASSHREEKLFF. The V gene is TRBV4-1, the J gene TRBJ1-4; D remains ambiguous. The CDR3 spans 12 residues. CDR1 and CDR2 from the germline V gene are MGHRA and YSYEKL. Trimming stripped 3 bases from V and 8 bases from J, with 7 bases between.

The chain has TRBV28 and TRBJ2-1; D gene unclear. The CDR3 spans 13 residues. V was cut by 2 bases and J by 6 bases, with 8 bases left in between. The germline gives CDR1 MDHEN, CDR2 SYDVKM. The CDR3 DNA sequence: TGTGCCAGCAGTTTAGTGATGTCCAATGAGCAGTTCTTC. This gives the protein CASSLVMSNEQFF.

The V gene is TRBV7-6, the J gene TRBJ2-1; 8 bases match TRBD2. The CDR3 is 16 amino acids. V was pared by 0 bases and J by 2 bases, with 3 bases of the junction left unmatched. CDR1 and CDR2 from the germline V gene are SGHVS and FNYEAQ. CDR3: CASSLAPGGAYNEQFF. The CDR3, as DNA: TGTGCCAGCAGCTTAGCCCCGGGAGGGGCCTACAATGAGCAGTTCTTC.

The chain recombines TRBV7-2 with TRBJ2-3, with TRBD1 identical over 8 bases. With V trimmed by 3 bases and J by 5 bases, 1 base remained unmatched. CDR3 size: 13 residues. Germline values: CDR1 SGHTA, CDR2 FQGNSA. The CDR3 sequence: CASSFRGRDTQYF. CDR3 sequence (DNA): TGTGCCAGCAGCTTCAGGGGGCGAGATACGCAGTATTTT.

This clone occurred a few times. This chain links TRBV29-1 with TRBJ1-2; the D gene is possibly TRBD1 (5 bases). The CDR3 runs to 14 residues. CDR1 and CDR2 from the germline V gene are SQVTM and ANQGSEA. V lost 6 bases and J lost 0, with 14 bases in between. DNA of the CDR3: TGCAGCGTCGGGGCGGCTGAATCTAACTATGGCTACACCTTC. Its protein product is CSVGAAESNYGYTF.

The chain has TRBV19 and TRBJ1-2; D perhaps matches TRBD1 (5 bases). V lost 6 bases and J 5 bases, leaving 10 bases between the germline ends. The germline CDR1 and CDR2 sequences are LNHDA and SQIVND (reference sequence). CDR3 length: 12 residues. The CDR3 sequence: CASSPGLYGYTF. CDR3 DNA sequence: TGTGCCAGTAGCCCGGGACTGTATGGCTACACCTTC. Full variable domain (outside the CDR3, taken from reference TRBV19 and TRBJ1-2): DGGITQSPKYLFRKEGQNVTLSCEQNLNHDAMYWYRQDPGQGLRLIYYSQIVNDFQKGDIAEGYSVSREKKESFPLTVTSAQKNPTAFYLCASSPGLYGYTFGSGTRLTVV.

This clone was picked up one time. This rearrangement joins TRBV12-3 or TRBV12-4 to TRBJ1-3, with D unclear. The CDR3 totals 13 residues. V was trimmed by 3 bases and J by 3 bases, leaving 6 bases between them. CDR3 in DNA: TGTGCCAGCAGTTTGGTGGGTGGAAACACCATATATTTT. Residues: CASSLVGGNTIYF.

The genes are TRBV3-1 (or the pseudogene TRBV3-2) and TRBJ2-3; TRBD1 agrees at 9 bases. V lost 2 bases and J lost 3; bases outside the gene matches: 15. The CDR3 loop spans 19 amino acids. The germline V gene has CDR1 LGHDT and CDR2 YNNKEL (reference sequence). The CDR3 loop reads CASSQPKGRQGGVTDTQYF. The CDR3 DNA is TGTGCCAGCAGCCAACCTAAGGGTCGACAGGGGGGAGTTACAGATACGCAGTATTTT.

The chain joins TRBV19 to TRBJ2-7; D ambiguous. The CDR3 runs to 13 residues. The ends were cut back, 4 bases at V and 9 bases at J, with 16 bases in the middle. Germline V gene data show CDR1 as LNHDA and CDR2 as SQIVND (reference sequence). CDR3 DNA sequence: TGTGCCAGTAGTACCCCCCCCCTTTGGTGGCAGTACTTC. Translated: CASSTPPLWWQYF.

The chain uses TRBV13 and TRBJ1-2; TRBD1 might be the D (5 bases). Germline lookup yields CDR1 PRHDT and CDR2 FYEKMQ (reference sequence). The CDR3 length is 11 residues. V lost 4 bases and J lost 12, with 12 bases in between. CDR3 region: CASSSGNWNTF. The CDR3 nucleotides read TGTGCCAGCAGCTCAGGGAATTGGAACACCTTC.

The rearrangement joins TRBV11-2 to TRBJ2-2, with 8 bases that match TRBD2. With 7 bases clipped from V and 1 base from J, the junction kept 2 bases outside the gene matches. The CDR3 runs to 14 residues. CDR1 and CDR2 (germline): SGHAT, FQNNGV. The CDR3 DNA is TGTGCCAGCATGGCGGGAGGGAACACCGGGGAGCTGTTTTTT. It encodes CASMAGGNTGELFF.

The V and J genes are TRBV5-4 and TRBJ2-3; D remains ambiguous. CDR1 and CDR2 (germline): SGHNT, YYREEE (reference sequence). Trimming cost V 1 base and J 3 bases, with 3 bases left between them. The CDR3 is 12 amino acids. CDR3 nucleotides: TGTGCCAGCAGCTTGAGTACAGATACGCAGTATTTT. This gives the protein CASSLSTDTQYF.

The chain combines TRBV11-3 with TRBJ2-3; 7 bases line up with TRBD1. Germline V gene sequence: CDR1 SGHNT, CDR2 YENEEA. Trimming removed 4 bases from V and 0 bases from J; junction bases left unmatched: 7. The CDR3 has 16 amino acids. In nucleotides, the CDR3 is TGTGCCAGCAGCTCACGACAGGGCTCTAGCACAGATACGCAGTATTTT. This encodes CASSSRQGSSTDTQYF.

The rearrangement joins TRBV19 to TRBJ2-5; D tentatively fits TRBD1 or TRBD2 (5 bases each). The CDR3 covers 14 residues. Trimming took 8 bases from V and 5 from J, leaving 18 bases between them. The germline gives CDR1 LNHDA, CDR2 SQIVND (reference sequence). CDR3 sequence: CASGAGRGVETQYF. The DNA for the CDR3 is TGTGCCAGTGGTGCGGGTAGAGGGGTGGAGACCCAGTACTTC. Combining the CDR3 with reference TRBV19 and TRBJ2-5 gives the whole variable domain DGGITQSPKYLFRKEGQNVTLSCEQNLNHDAMYWYRQDPGQGLRLIYYSQIVNDFQKGDIAEGYSVSREKKESFPLTVTSAQKNPTAFYLCASGAGRGVETQYFGPGTRLLVL.

The chain is built from TRBV19 and TRBJ2-7; 10 bases agree with TRBD2. V dropped 5 bases and J dropped 0; count of bases not matched to a gene: 4. The CDR3 loop spans 15 amino acids. CDR1 LNHDA and CDR2 SQIVND come from the germline V gene (reference sequence). The CDR3 nucleotides are TGTGCCAGTAGTTACCCTAGCGGGAGCTCCTACGAGCAGTACTTC. This gives the protein CASSYPSGSSYEQYF. Complete variable domain (other parts from reference TRBV19 and TRBJ2-7): DGGITQSPKYLFRKEGQNVTLSCEQNLNHDAMYWYRQDPGQGLRLIYYSQIVNDFQKGDIAEGYSVSREKKESFPLTVTSAQKNPTAFYLCASSYPSGSSYEQYFGPGTRLTVT.